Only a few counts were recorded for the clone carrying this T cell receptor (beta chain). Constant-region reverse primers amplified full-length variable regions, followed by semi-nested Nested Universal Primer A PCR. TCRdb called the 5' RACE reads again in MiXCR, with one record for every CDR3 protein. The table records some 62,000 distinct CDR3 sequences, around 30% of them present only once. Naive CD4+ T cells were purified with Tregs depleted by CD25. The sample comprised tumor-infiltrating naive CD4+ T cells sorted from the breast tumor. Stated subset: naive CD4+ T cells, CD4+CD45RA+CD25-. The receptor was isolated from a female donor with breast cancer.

CDR3 coding DNA: TGTGCCAGCAGCCAGGGGACTAGGAGAGAGACCCAGTACTTC. Encoded protein: CASSQGTRRETQYF. The chain joins TRBV4-2 to TRBJ2-5; TRBD2 matches 8 bases. The CDR3 sequence is 14 residues long. Trimming took 3 bases from V and 4 from J; bases not matched to a gene: 4. From germline, CDR1 is LGHNA and CDR2 YNFKEQ.